The entry below gives a single TCR beta chain sequence along with its context. This clonotype was found a few times. What antigen it recognizes has not been identified. Per-base quality was not reported, and no clone a single base away is much larger than it. These data originate in a study of T cells after yellow fever vaccination (dated by TCRdb to 2018 to 2020). The study in broad terms: Libraries from fractions with low cell numbers were prepared with the SMART-Seq v4 Ultra Low Input RNA kit. Two healthy male donors, one aged 18 to 30 and one aged 30 to 40 years, were included in the cohort. To track T-cell clones before and after primary and booster YFV17D yellow fever vaccination, bulk TCR alpha and beta repertoires were sequenced longitudinally. Blood was collected at multiple timepoints before and after primary and secondary immunization, and bulk PBMC replicates and cell subsets were isolated.

Synthesis of TCR cDNA relied on 5'RACE template switching, a step that introduced a universal primer site along with unique molecular identifiers. Priming for cDNA synthesis came from both the TCR alpha and TCR beta constant segments. Two PCR steps were used to amplify libraries, with sample barcodes and sequencing adapters being added in the second step. Sequencing of libraries was performed on Illumina HiSeq 2500 (2x100 bp) or NovaSeq (2x150 bp). As for the authors' bioinformatics: Demultiplexing of reads and collapsing into UMI consensus sequences were performed with MIGEC, and V(D)J alignment was carried out with MiXCR. Clonotypes responding to the vaccine were identified with edgeR on replicate PBMC samples, with the criteria of FDR below 0.01 and a log2 fold change above 5 up to day 15. Each bulk clonotype received a CD4 or CD8 identity based on whether the sequenced CD4 or CD8 repertoire contained that clonotype at higher abundance. Clones were called with MiXCR by TCRdb after fastp trimmed the public reads at Q25, and only in-frame beta chains were retained. Identical CDR3 protein sequences are pooled into one entry, listed with their most common genes and DNA. V and J calls and clone size were set by TCRdb, not the authors. Here the sample has some 110,000 distinct CDR3 sequences; under 9% occur a single time. In total, the top ten clones hold about 25% of the sample.

On the study overall, not on this receptor specifically: After the booster, most clones that had expanded after primary vaccination were detected again (almost 97% of CD4 and 70% to 90% of CD8), suggesting broad maintenance of memory. The secondary T-cell response was found to be weaker but faster than the primary response, with a peak reached on day 5 rather than on day 15. FACS-sorted repertoires could contain abundant contaminating clonotypes from the bulk population, so computational filtering was required. A small share of clonotypes was detected in both CD4 and CD8 compartments, with the overlap likely arising from convergent recombination. Because only a couple of donors were included in the study, the extent to which the findings can be generalized is limited.

CDR1 KGHSH and CDR2 LQKENI were looked up in the germline V gene. The cysteine opens and the phenylalanine closes a CDR3 of 16 amino acids. CDR3 DNA is the only sequence kept; it has 48 bases, read in frame from the first base. Here V drops 5 bases and J drops 0 bases, and the junction holds 8 bases not matched to any gene. What this sample's treatment or condition label stands for: live attenuated yellow fever vaccine strain. PBMCs were isolated from peripheral blood using a standard Ficoll-Paque protocol. Dynabeads CD4 and CD8 positive selection kits were used to isolate CD4 and CD8 T-cell fractions. TriZol was used to extract RNA from bulk PBMCs, from CD4 and CD8 fractions, and from dextramer-positive and dextramer-negative fractions.

This TCR came from a man aged 25 to 40 who received the YFV17D yellow fever vaccine. Sequenced material: CD8+ T cells sorted from PBMCs, taken 45 days after the yellow fever booster vaccination. The chain links TRBV18 with TRBJ2-7, and TRBD2 aligns with 9 junction nucleotides. The DNA sequence follows: TGTGCCAGCTCAACCGGACTAGCGCTTAGCTCCTACGAGCAGTACTTC. Protein translation: CASSTGLALSSYEQYF.